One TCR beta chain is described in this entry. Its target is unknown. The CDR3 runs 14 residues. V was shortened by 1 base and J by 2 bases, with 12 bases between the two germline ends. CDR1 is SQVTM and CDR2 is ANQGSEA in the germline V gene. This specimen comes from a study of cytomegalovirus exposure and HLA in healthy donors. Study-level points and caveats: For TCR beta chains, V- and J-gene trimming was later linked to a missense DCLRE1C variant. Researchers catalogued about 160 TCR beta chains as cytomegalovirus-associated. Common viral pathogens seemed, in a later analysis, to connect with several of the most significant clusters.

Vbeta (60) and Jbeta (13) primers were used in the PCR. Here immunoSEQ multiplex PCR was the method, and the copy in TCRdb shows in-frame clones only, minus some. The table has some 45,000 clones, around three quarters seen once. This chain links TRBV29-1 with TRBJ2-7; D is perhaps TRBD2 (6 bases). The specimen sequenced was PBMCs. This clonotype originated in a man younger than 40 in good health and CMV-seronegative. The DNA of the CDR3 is TGCAGCGTTGAAGGGGTTAGCGGAACCTACGAGCAGTACTTC. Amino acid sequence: CSVEGVSGTYEQYF.